This T cell receptor (beta chain) came from a study of shared clonotypes between healthy human individuals (dated by TCRdb to 2018 to 2020). With respect to the entire study: The cohort included a few men and a couple of women between 18 and 49 years of age. Per donor, three plates each were used for CD4 naive and CD4 memory, two for CD8 naive, and one for CD8 memory. Blood TCR repertoires of several healthy adults were deeply sequenced to estimate repertoire size and the extent of clonotype sharing between individuals. To increase sequencing depth and limit assay-specific biases, TCR repertoire library preparation and sequencing were carried out by different laboratories using diverse techniques. Between about 0.8 and 9 billion PBMCs per donor were obtained by leukapheresis. The research as a whole found: Rarefaction of sorted-subset datasets indicated incomplete sequencing despite the large sequencing depth. Sampling was limited to blood, and TCR repertoires in tissue likely differ from TCR repertoires in blood. When four donors were compared, the shared fraction of clonotypes was roughly 5% for naive CD4, around 3.5% for naive CD8, 2.3% for memory CD4, and less than 0.45% for memory CD8. Because the study included a small number of donors, the genetic and exposure-history diversity represented was limited. Based on pairwise subsampling, the degree of clonotype sharing among donors was expected to be affected by sequencing depth. Compared with non-shared clonotypes, clonotypes shared by all four sorted-subset donors had higher generation probabilities. Naive subsets generally had larger estimated clonotype richness than memory subsets did.

The CDR3 spans 16 residues, from the cysteine through the phenylalanine. Only the CDR3 portion is preserved as DNA: 48 bases, with reading frame beginning at the first base. Via the germline V gene, CDR1 is SGHTA and CDR2 FQGNSA. At the junction V is shortened by 7 bases and J by 2 bases; bases outside the gene matches: 14. CD8 naive samples were CD45RO-negative cells positively selected for CCR7, giving a CD45RA+CCR7+ population that excluded TemRA cells. Healthy HIV-negative adults with no recently reported acute infections or vaccinations were included as donors. All donors were Caucasian adults living in Nashville, Tennessee, USA. Blood was collected by leukapheresis, and PBMCs were isolated by Ficoll-Histopaque density gradient centrifugation and then cryopreserved in liquid nitrogen vapor phase. Purity and quantity of every magnetically sorted T cell population were checked by analytical flow cytometry. Each sorted fraction had its genomic DNA isolated and then quantified by UV absorbance on a Nanodrop 2000c.

As regards this clone: This clone's antigen is unknown. The input lacks base qualities; no much larger clone sits a single base away.

Using the deep immunoSEQ assay, TCR CDR3 regions were amplified from genomic DNA by multiplex PCR. Extracted genomic DNA from each cell subset was distributed evenly across all wells of several immunoSEQ 96-well plates, and each plate was treated as a replicate. For sorted subsets, each replicate PCR was loaded with approximately 0.2 ug genomic DNA, equivalent to 30,000 to 35,000 T cell genomes. The purified libraries were quantified using a Qubit 3.0 fluorometer, sized with a Bioanalyzer 2100, and then quantified again using the KAPA Library Quantification kit. Every immunoSEQ 96-well plate was sequenced on a separate single-read 150-cycle Illumina NextSeq 550 flow cell. The original methods were these. Because the immunoSEQ output held only junctional sequences and lacked quality scores, the filtering could not match the filtering applied to full-length reads. To assign V/J genes and CDR3, sequences were annotated against IMGT germline references using PyIR, a Python wrapper for IgBLAST v1.9. Any read was removed if the V/J assignment was weak (E-value above 1e-6), the CDR3 was missing, or the read contained stop codons, out-of-frame junctions, or ambiguous translated residues. V3J clonotypes were defined as sequences sharing an identical inferred V gene, J gene, and CDR3 amino acid sequence. To compute the percentage overlap between repertoires, the number of shared unique clonotypes was divided by the size of the smaller repertoire. RTK rarefaction, the Chao1 estimator, and Recon v2.1 estimates of unobserved clonotypes were used to assess repertoire richness. For all TCRbeta clonotypes obtained by the gDNA method from a handful of donors, generation probabilities were computed with OLGA. TCRdb re-hosts the immuneACCESS table, in-frame sequences only. Its copies lack some clones; in the studies checked, an unresolved V gene accounts for under half of them, and the cause for the rest is not known. The V and J calls and the clone size are those of that table, but D and trimming were determined from the DNA. This sample gives about 2,100,000 clones in total; about 93% of them show up just once. The ten largest clonotypes hold 1.5% to 2% of the sample.

Sequences were obtained from naive CD8+ T cells from PBMCs. Sample cell subset or site, as interpreted from the label and publication: CD45RA+CCR7+. This clonotype originated in a man aged 18 to 30 in good health. Some clones in this sample may be carry-over from other donors' samples. This receptor chain uses TRBV7-2 and TRBJ2-7; 7 bases in the junction line up with TRBD2. At the DNA level, the sequence is TGTGCCAGCACCCCTTGGGGAGGGGACTGGGCCTACGAGCAGTACTTC. Its coded protein is CASTPWGGDWAYEQYF.